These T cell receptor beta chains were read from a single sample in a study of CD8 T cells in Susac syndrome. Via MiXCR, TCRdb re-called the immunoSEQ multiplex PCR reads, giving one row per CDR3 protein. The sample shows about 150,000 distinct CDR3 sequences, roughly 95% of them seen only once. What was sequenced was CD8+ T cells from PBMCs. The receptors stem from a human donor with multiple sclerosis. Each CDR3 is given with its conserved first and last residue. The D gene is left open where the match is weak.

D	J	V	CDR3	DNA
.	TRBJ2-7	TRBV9	CASSEAPSGYEQYF	TGTGCCAGCAGCGAGGCCCCCTCAGGCTACGAGCAGTACTTC
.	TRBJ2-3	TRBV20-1	CSRRGDLRDTQYF	TGCAGTCGCCGTGGGGACTTAAGAGATACGCAGTATTTT
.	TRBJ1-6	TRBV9	CASSVGTGNSPLHF	TGTGCCAGCAGCGTAGGGACGGGTAATTCACCCCTCCACTTT
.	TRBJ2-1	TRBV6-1	CASSRDGPSSYNEQFF	TGTGCCAGCAGTCGGGACGGCCCGAGCTCCTACAATGAGCAGTTCTTC
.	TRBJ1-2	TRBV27	CASSPARTVFNYGYTF	TGTGCCAGCAGCCCCGCACGGACAGTTTTTAACTATGGCTACACCTTC
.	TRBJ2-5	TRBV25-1	CASSVGIETQYF	TGTGCCAGCAGTGTAGGGATCGAGACCCAGTACTTC
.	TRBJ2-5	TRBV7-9	CASSLLRSDGPAETQYF	TGTGCCAGCAGCTTATTACGCAGCGACGGACCCGCAGAGACCCAGTACTTC
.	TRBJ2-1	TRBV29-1	CSAEPANNEQFF	TGCAGCGCCGAACCGGCCAACAATGAGCAGTTCTTC
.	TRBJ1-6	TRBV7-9	CASSSDRDYNSPLHF	TGTGCCAGCAGCTCGGACAGAGACTATAATTCACCCCTCCACTTT
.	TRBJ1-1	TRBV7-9	CASSHPEVPTEAFF	TGTGCCAGCAGCCACCCAGAGGTCCCCACTGAAGCTTTCTTT
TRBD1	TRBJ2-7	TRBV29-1	CSVRDRGTYEQYF	TGCAGCGTCCGGGACAGGGGCACCTACGAGCAGTACTTC
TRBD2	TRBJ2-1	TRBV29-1	CSVGTSESEQFF	TGCAGCGTAGGGACTAGCGAGAGTGAGCAGTTCTTC
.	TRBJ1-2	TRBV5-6	CASSLVGDQRYGYTF	TGTGCCAGCAGCTTAGTGGGGGACCAGAGATATGGCTACACCTTC
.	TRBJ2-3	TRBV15	CATSRRKDTDTQYF	TGTGCCACCAGCAGAAGAAAGGACACAGATACGCAGTATTTT